The rows below give T cell receptor beta chains drawn from one sample of a study of T cell repertoires in cytomegalovirus infection. These receptors lack a known antigen. Via MiXCR, TCRdb re-called the reads, giving one row per CDR3 protein. The table includes under 350,000 distinct CDR3 sequences, about 20% detected once. Here the sequenced sample was cultured PBMCs, taken from culture after CMV antigen stimulation. The receptors stem from a human donor in good health (CMV status not recorded). Some clones in this sample may be carry-over from other donors' samples. CDR3s include the opening cysteine and the closing phenylalanine or tryptophan. The D gene is left open where the match is weak. Expanded clones get a size class; other rows say once, few or many, or leave the size out.

d_gene	v_gene	j_gene	abundance	CDR3aa	CDR3nt
NA	TRBV7-9	TRBJ2-1	NA	CASSRTIADLGQFF	TGTGCCAGCAGCCGGACTATAGCGGACCTTGGGCAGTTCTTC
TRBD1	TRBV7-8	TRBJ1-5	NA	CASSLATTQGGKPQHF	TGTGCCAGCAGCTTAGCGACCACACAGGGGGGGAAGCCCCAGCATTTT
TRBD1	TRBV12-3/TRBV12-4	TRBJ2-3	NA	CASSRPGGATDTQYF	TGTGCCAGCAGCCGACCAGGGGGCGCGACAGATACGCAGTATTTT
NA	TRBV19	TRBJ1-1	NA	CASQTRDRTEAFF	TGTGCCAGTCAAACCAGGGATCGCACTGAAGCTTTCTTT
NA	TRBV12-3/TRBV12-4	TRBJ2-5	few	CASSPRLGNQETQYF	TGTGCCAGCAGCCCTAGGTTGGGGAATCAAGAGACCCAGTACTTC
NA	TRBV5-1	TRBJ2-3	NA	CASSWQDLSTDTQYF	TGCGCCAGCAGCTGGCAGGACCTTAGCACAGATACGCAGTATTTT
NA	TRBV7-2	TRBJ1-2	many	CASSLGAGRHGYTF	TGTGCCAGCAGCTTAGGGGCGGGGAGGCATGGCTACACCTTC
TRBD2	TRBV7-9	TRBJ2-1	many	CASSLGALAGYNEQFF	TGTGCCAGCAGCCTTGGGGCGCTAGCGGGGTACAATGAGCAGTTCTTC
NA	TRBV19	TRBJ1-2	NA	CASSTEGGLFYGYTF	TGTGCCAGTAGCACCGAGGGGGGACTGTTCTATGGCTACACCTTC
NA	TRBV7-6	TRBJ2-6	NA	CASSLVGNSGANVLTF	TGTGCCAGCAGCTTAGTGGGTAACTCTGGGGCCAACGTCCTGACTTTC
NA	TRBV19	TRBJ1-1	few	CASSMLANTEAFF	TGTGCCAGTAGTATGTTGGCGAACACTGAAGCTTTCTTT
NA	TRBV12-3/TRBV12-4	TRBJ2-3	NA	CASNKGRGGTNTQYF	TGTGCCAGCAACAAAGGCAGGGGGGGGACAAATACGCAGTATTTT
NA	TRBV19	TRBJ2-5	many	CASSMGRKETQYF	TGTGCCAGTAGTATGGGACGTAAAGAGACCCAGTACTTC
TRBD2	TRBV11-3	TRBJ2-2	few	CASREIAGVGTGELFF	TGTGCCAGCAGAGAAATAGCGGGAGTAGGGACCGGGGAGCTGTTTTTT
NA	TRBV27	TRBJ2-5	NA	CASSSSDWAETQYF	TGTGCCAGCAGTTCCTCCGACTGGGCGGAGACCCAGTACTTC
NA	TRBV7-2	TRBJ1-1	many	CASSLVGSGRTEAFF	TGTGCCAGCAGCTTAGTGGGATCTGGACGCACTGAAGCTTTCTTT
NA	TRBV7-6	TRBJ2-1	many	CASSPPGPKYNEQFF	TGTGCCAGCAGCCCGCCCGGACCGAAATACAATGAGCAGTTCTTC
NA	TRBV30	TRBJ2-7	few	CAWSGSVGEQYF	TGTGCCTGGAGTGGGTCGGTGGGCGAGCAGTACTTC
NA	TRBV4-3	TRBJ1-5	many	CASSQDKSSNQPQHF	TGCGCCAGCAGCCAAGATAAGTCTAGCAATCAGCCCCAGCATTTT
TRBD1	TRBV4-1	TRBJ2-5	NA	CASSQDQDRGGTETQYF	TGCGCCAGCAGCCAAGACCAGGACAGGGGAGGTACGGAGACCCAGTACTTC
NA	TRBV18	TRBJ1-5	NA	CASSPDSRGTQHF	TGTGCCAGCTCACCGGACAGCCGGGGGACCCAGCATTTT
TRBD1	TRBV7-9	TRBJ1-1	NA	CASSPGTGGSAFF	TGTGCCAGCAGCCCGGGGACAGGGGGCTCAGCTTTCTTT
NA	TRBV27	TRBJ1-5	many	CASSPDPWRPQHF	TGTGCCAGCAGCCCCGACCCGTGGCGACCCCAGCATTTT
NA	TRBV4-2	TRBJ1-2	many	CASSQGYYGYTF	TGTGCCAGCAGCCAGGGGTACTATGGCTACACCTTC
TRBD2	TRBV7-8	TRBJ2-1	NA	CASSFARVGRTNNEQFF	TGTGCCAGCAGCTTCGCCAGAGTCGGGAGGACCAACAATGAGCAGTTCTTC
TRBD1	TRBV7-9	TRBJ2-5	NA	CASSLQGQFLETQYF	TGTGCCAGCAGCTTACAGGGACAGTTCCTGGAGACCCAGTACTTC
NA	TRBV7-6	TRBJ1-1	many	CASSLHGGEAFF	TGTGCCAGCAGCTTACATGGGGGTGAAGCTTTCTTT
NA	TRBV7-2	TRBJ2-6	many	CASSPPMGANVLTF	TGTGCCAGCAGCCCCCCCATGGGGGCCAACGTCCTGACTTTC
NA	TRBV12-3/TRBV12-4	TRBJ2-5	many	CASTTGLVGTQYF	TGTGCCAGCACTACAGGGCTAGTGGGGACCCAGTACTTC
NA	TRBV7-9	TRBJ1-1	many	CASSLVFNTEAFF	TGTGCCAGCAGCTTAGTTTTCAACACTGAAGCTTTCTTT
TRBD1	TRBV12-3/TRBV12-4	TRBJ2-1	few	CASSRGPGQGYNEQFF	TGTGCCAGCAGCCGGGGTCCGGGACAGGGGTACAATGAGCAGTTCTTC
TRBD1	TRBV4-1	TRBJ1-2	few	CASSRPGQRPTNYGYTF	TGCGCCAGCAGCCGCCCGGGACAGCGCCCCACTAACTATGGCTACACCTTC
TRBD1	TRBV28	TRBJ2-3	many	CASSPPGQGGTDTQYF	TGTGCCAGCAGTCCTCCGGGACAGGGGGGGACAGATACGCAGTATTTT
NA	TRBV12-3/TRBV12-4	TRBJ1-4	NA	CASSLGGSHKKLFF	TGTGCCAGCAGTTTAGGAGGTTCCCATAAAAAACTGTTTTTT
NA	TRBV6-5	TRBJ1-3	few	CASSYSPTASGNTIYF	TGTGCCAGCAGTTACTCGCCGACCGCCTCTGGAAACACCATATATTTT
NA	TRBV7-6	TRBJ1-1	NA	CASSPGKGNTEAFF	TGTGCCAGCAGCCCAGGAAAAGGGAACACTGAAGCTTTCTTT
NA	TRBV7-2	TRBJ2-1	few	CASLDSTPSYNEQFF	TGTGCCAGCCTCGACTCAACCCCTTCCTACAATGAGCAGTTCTTC
TRBD1	TRBV6-2/TRBV6-3	TRBJ2-7	few	CASSRDRGRYEQYF	TGTGCCAGCAGTCGAGACAGGGGGAGGTACGAGCAGTACTTC
NA	TRBV12-3/TRBV12-4	TRBJ2-2	NA	CASSSGRYTGELFF	TGTGCCAGCAGTTCGGGACGGTACACCGGGGAGCTGTTTTTT
NA	TRBV5-1	TRBJ2-3	few	CASSLNGRTSTDTQYF	TGCGCCAGCAGCTTGAACGGGCGAACTAGCACAGATACGCAGTATTTT
NA	TRBV4-1	TRBJ2-3	many	CASSQVSALIGDTQYF	TGCGCCAGCAGCCAAGTATCAGCTCTAATCGGAGATACGCAGTATTTT
NA	TRBV7-9	TRBJ1-1	many	CASSARGTGGAFF	TGTGCCAGCAGCGCACGGGGAACAGGTGGAGCTTTCTTT
TRBD1	TRBV9	TRBJ2-5	NA	CASSGQGARGETQYF	TGTGCCAGCAGCGGACAGGGGGCGAGAGGAGAGACCCAGTACTTC
NA	TRBV6-6	TRBJ1-1	NA	CASSYSRGVRPTEAFF	TGTGCCAGCAGTTACTCGCGAGGGGTTCGGCCCACTGAAGCTTTCTTT
NA	TRBV7-2	TRBJ2-3	NA	CASSYLSVSTDTQYF	TGTGCCAGCAGCTACCTTAGCGTCAGCACAGATACGCAGTATTTT
NA	TRBV6-2/TRBV6-3	TRBJ2-3	few	CASSHFGDTQYF	TGTGCCAGCAGCCACTTCGGAGATACGCAGTATTTT
NA	TRBV6-1	TRBJ2-7	many	CASSEGAARPIEQYF	TGTGCCAGCAGTGAAGGGGCGGCGAGGCCCATCGAGCAGTACTTC
TRBD1	TRBV12-3/TRBV12-4	TRBJ1-6	many	CASRQATGGVVPRKSPLHF	TGTGCCAGCAGGCAAGCGACAGGGGGCGTAGTCCCGCGGAAATCACCCCTCCACTTT